Here is one T cell receptor (beta chain) with its context. No antigen is known for it. This entry belongs to a study of T cell responses to AZD1222 COVID-19 vaccine. General study results and limits: At study baseline, merely several AZD1222 recipients were seropositive. Sampling captured repertoires only after the peak T cell response. A reported finding is that nearly half of spike-specific TCRs target unmutated variant regions.

Germline CDR1 and CDR2: LNHDA and SQIVND (reference sequence). This CDR3 is built from 14 residues. Between the trimmed V and J ends, which lost 1 base and 7 bases, there was a span of 8 bases. Assay used: immunoSEQ multiplex PCR; TCRdb lists only in-frame clones, some missing. The sample carries 85,000 to 90,000 clones, 70% to 90% recorded once. Pooled together were second doses at about 4 or about 12 weeks. This clonotype was obtained from an adult who received the AZD1222 COVID-19 vaccine. The rearrangement uses TRBV19 and TRBJ1-6; TRBD1 might be the D (5 bases). The sequenced sample was peripheral blood, obtained 28 days after the second AZD1222 dose. The CDR3 is CASSIVGGNSPLHF. CDR3 in DNA: TGTGCCAGTAGTATAGTCGGGGGGAATTCACCCCTCCACTTT.